This TCR beta chain is from a study of tumor T cells in aggressive B-cell lymphoma. Clones were read by immunoSEQ multiplex PCR, and TCRdb kept only the in-frame ones, dropping some. Of about 10,000 clones in the sample, over 75% were seen once. The CDR3 has 17 amino acids. CDR1 SEHNR and CDR2 FQNEAQ come from the germline V gene (reference sequence). The V and J ends lost 4 bases and 0 bases, in that order; junction bases with no gene match: 9. This TCR derives from an adult with diffuse large B cell lymphoma. The sample consisted of tumor tissue. The chain has TRBV7-9 and TRBJ1-3; 7 bases align to TRBD1. The CDR3 region is CASSSDRAMSSGNTIYF. The CDR3 coding sequence is TGTGCCAGCAGCTCCGACAGGGCAATGAGCTCTGGAAACACCATATATTTT.